The present TCR beta chain was sequenced within a study of T cell repertoires in aging, cancer and after chemotherapy. At the level of the study: Donors were grouped into six age bands spanning 30 or younger through 70 or older. Paired samples before and after chemotherapy came from chronic lymphocytic leukemia patients on fludarabine- or bendamustine-based regimens. The study, taken as a whole, reports: Loss of evenness, beyond lost richness, contributed to age-related TCR diversity decline in cancer patients.

TCR beta rearrangements were amplified from peripheral blood genomic DNA. Germline V gene sequence: CDR1 SGHVS, CDR2 FNYEAQ. CDR3 length: 15 amino acids. V gave up 0 bases and J gave up 7 bases; unmatched junction bases: 6. A mixed TRB-A/B primer pool amplified rearranged TRB by multiplex touch-down PCR. Using its own MiXCR run on the multiplex PCR reads, TCRdb lists one record per CDR3 protein. This repertoire shows 6,500 to 8,000 distinct CDR3 sequences, roughly 30% found once; its top ten account for around 9%. As for this clonotype: The antigen is unknown.

This TCR was sampled from a human donor with a blood cancer. The chain carries TRBV7-6 and TRBJ2-5; TRBD2 aligns across 9 bases. The sequencing input was blood. CDR3 region: CASSLASGGGGTQYF. The CDR3 region has the DNA TGTGCCAGCAGCTTAGCTAGCGGGGGCGGTGGGACCCAGTACTTC.